The 10 T cell receptor beta chains in this list originate from one sample, sequenced in a study of blood T cell repertoires in COVID-19 (TCRdb year 2020). The library was produced with the immunoSEQ multiplex PCR assay. TCRdb obtained this table from immuneACCESS and retained in-frame rearrangements with V and J assigned. These tables miss some clones; where compared with another copy, unresolved V genes account for less than half of the shortfall, and the remainder is unexplained. The sample yields a few hundred thousand clones; 75% to 90% were counted once. The ten top clones hold nearly 2% of the sample. Sequencing input: peripheral blood. The source of these receptors is a man between 25 and 39 years old with active or convalescent COVID-19.

This clone was seen only a few times. This chain uses TRBV21-1 with TRBJ2-7; TRBD1, as called in the table, went unchecked against the DNA. TRBV21-1 is a recognized pseudogene. The CDR3 consists of 18 residues. CDR3 amino acids: CASSKFCQPGATTYEQYF. In nucleotides, the CDR3 is TGTGCCAGCAGCAAATTTTGTCAGCCAGGGGCTACAACCTACGAGCAGTACTTC.

As regards this clone: The same CDR3 also results from other DNA sequences found in this sample. The gene calls are TRBV4-1 and TRBJ2-7; a weak D match, TRBD1 (6 bases). This CDR3 spans 13 amino acids. V was cut by 0 bases and J by 3 bases, with 6 bases left in between. Germline CDR1 MGHRA, CDR2 YSYEKL. For the CDR3, the DNA is TGCGCCAGCAGCCAAGAACAGGGCTACGAGCAGTACTTC. This translates into CASSQEQGYEQYF.

This clone was seen repeatedly, ten times or more. The chain has TRBV29-1 and TRBJ1-1; D unresolved. The V and J ends lost 4 bases and 7 bases respectively, with 7 bases between them. This CDR3 contains 10 residues. Germline lookup yields CDR1 SQVTM and CDR2 ANQGSEA. CDR3 sequence (DNA): TGCAGCGTTGTTGTCAGTGAAGCTTTCTTT. Encoded protein: CSVVVSEAFF.

The chain carries TRBV7-2 and TRBJ1-2; 7 nucleotides line up with TRBD1. The CDR3 spans 13 residues. CDR1 and CDR2 (germline): SGHTA, FQGNSA. With 5 bases clipped from V and 5 bases from J, the junction kept 5 bases outside the gene matches. CDR3 in amino acids: CASSPQGFYGYTF. CDR3 DNA sequence: TGTGCCAGCAGCCCACAGGGGTTTTATGGCTACACCTTC.

The chain employs TRBV7-8 and TRBJ1-3; the D is unclear. With 5 bases removed from V and 7 bases from J, the gap between germline ends came to 15 bases. Germline loops: CDR1 SGHVS, CDR2 FQNEAQ. The CDR3 spans 14 residues. CDR3 protein: CASSPREASNTIYF. CDR3 in DNA: TGTGCCAGCAGCCCAAGGGAGGCCAGCAACACCATATATTTT.

This clone was seen a single time. The V call is TRBV6-5, the J call TRBJ1-2, with D possibly TRBD1 on 6 matching bases. CDR1 is MNHEY, CDR2 SVGAGI, per germline. This CDR3 has 15 residues. Written as DNA, the CDR3 is TGTGTCGCCCAGGGGAAACAGGCCGGCGGGTATGGCTACACCTTC. Translating gives CVAQGKQAGGYGYTF.

CDR3 bases: TGTGCCAGCAGCCGTTCTTGGAACACTGAAGCTTTCTTT. Translation: CASSRSWNTEAFF. V is TRBV5-6 and J is TRBJ1-1; D uncertain. Germline assignment: CDR1 SGHDT and CDR2 YYEEEE. Trimming pared 4 bases from V and 1 base from J, leaving 8 bases between. There are 13 residues in the CDR3. Using reference TRBV5-6 and TRBJ1-1 for the parts outside the CDR3, the full variable domain is DAGVTQSPTHLIKTRGQQVTLRCSPKSGHDTVSWYQQALGQGPQFIFQYYEEEERQRGNFPDRFSGHQFPNYSSELNVNALLLGDSALYLCASSRSWNTEAFFGQGTRLTVV.

This chain connects TRBV15 to TRBJ2-2; no definite D call. The germline V and J ends were trimmed by 1 base and 8 bases, with 8 bases remaining between them. CDR1 is LNHNV and CDR2 is YYDKDF in the germline V gene (reference sequence). The length of the CDR3 is 13 residues. CDR3 in amino acids: CATSRVPSGELFF. CDR3 in DNA: TGTGCCACCAGCAGAGTCCCGTCTGGGGAGCTGTTTTTT.

The V gene is TRBV4-3, the J gene TRBJ1-4, with D hard to call. The CDR3 length is 15 residues. Trimming took 1 base from V and 0 from J, leaving 6 bases between them. The germline V gene has CDR1 LGHNA and CDR2 YSLEER. The CDR3 is CASSQVLATNEKLFF. CDR3 nucleotides: TGCGCCAGCAGCCAAGTTCTTGCAACTAATGAAAAACTGTTTTTT.

This chain joins TRBV7-2 and TRBJ2-7; 9 bases match TRBD2. CDR1 and CDR2 (germline): SGHTA, FQGNSA. The V gene end was trimmed by 3 bases and the J gene end by 2 bases; junction bases not matched to a gene: 5. This CDR3 is 15 amino acids long. CDR3 nucleotide sequence: TGTGCCAGCAGCTTCACAGCGGGGGGCACCTACGAGCAGTACTTC. Translation: CASSFTAGGTYEQYF.